This TCR beta chain was profiled in a study of T cell responses to AZD1222 COVID-19 vaccine. Study information: Samples with a second dose at about 4 or about 12 weeks were pooled together. Study-wide points: Mostly white British, mostly female donors; authors suggested clonal diversity may be underestimated. Just 5 or 6 AZD1222 recipients tested seropositive at baseline.

Using immunoSEQ multiplex PCR, the repertoire was profiled, and TCRdb retains in-frame clones only, with some absent. The table lists roughly 100,000 clones, roughly 91% of them singletons. Germline-derived CDR1 and CDR2 are SGHRS and YFSETQ. Between the trimmed V and J ends, which lost 2 bases and 6 bases, there was a span of 9 bases. CDR3 size: 14 residues. For this clone: The antigen remains undetermined.

This material consisted of peripheral blood, taken on day 0 of AZD1222 vaccination. The chain recombines TRBV5-1 with TRBJ1-6; D ambiguous. This receptor was obtained from an adult in good health. In nucleotides, the CDR3 is TGCGCCAGCAGCTTTGACACCCTTAATTCACCCCTCCACTTT. This translates into CASSFDTLNSPLHF.